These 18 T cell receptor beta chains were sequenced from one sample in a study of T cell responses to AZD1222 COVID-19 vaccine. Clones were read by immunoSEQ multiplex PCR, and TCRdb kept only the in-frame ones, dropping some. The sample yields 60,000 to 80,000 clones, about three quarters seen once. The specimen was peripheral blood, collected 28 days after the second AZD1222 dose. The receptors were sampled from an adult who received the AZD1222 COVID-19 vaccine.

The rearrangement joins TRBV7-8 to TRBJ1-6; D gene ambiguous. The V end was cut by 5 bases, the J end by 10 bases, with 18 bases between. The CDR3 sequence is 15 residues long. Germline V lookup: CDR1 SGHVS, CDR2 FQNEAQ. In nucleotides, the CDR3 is TGTGCCAGCAGCCGGAGGGAAAGGGCTGACTCACCCCTCCACTTT. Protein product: CASSRRERADSPLHF.

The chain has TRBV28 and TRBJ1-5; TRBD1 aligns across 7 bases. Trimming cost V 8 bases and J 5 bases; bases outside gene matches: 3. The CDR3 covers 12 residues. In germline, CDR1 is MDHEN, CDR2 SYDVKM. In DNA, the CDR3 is TGTGCCAGCCGGGACAGTTATCAGCCCCAGCATTTT. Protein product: CASRDSYQPQHF.

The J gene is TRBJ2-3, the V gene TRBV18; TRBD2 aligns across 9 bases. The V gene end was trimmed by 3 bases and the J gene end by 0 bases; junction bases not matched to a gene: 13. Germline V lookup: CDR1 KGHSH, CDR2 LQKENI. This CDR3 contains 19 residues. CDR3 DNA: TGTGCCAGCTCACCGATGAGAGCGGGGGGCGCCACTAGCACAGATACGCAGTATTTT. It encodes CASSPMRAGGATSTDTQYF.

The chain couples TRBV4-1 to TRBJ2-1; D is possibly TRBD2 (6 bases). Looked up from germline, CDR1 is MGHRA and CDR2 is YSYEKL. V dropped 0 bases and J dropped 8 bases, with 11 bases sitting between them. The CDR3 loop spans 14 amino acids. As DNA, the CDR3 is TGCGCCAGCAGCCAAGATCCCAAGCGGGATGAGCAGTTCTTC. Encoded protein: CASSQDPKRDEQFF.

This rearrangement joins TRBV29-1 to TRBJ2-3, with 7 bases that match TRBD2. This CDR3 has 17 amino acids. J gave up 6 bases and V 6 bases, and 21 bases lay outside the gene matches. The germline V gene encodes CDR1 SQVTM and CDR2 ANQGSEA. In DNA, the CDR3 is TGCAGCGTGACCCCCCCTGTAGCGGGTGCCACCCCGGATACGCAGTATTTT. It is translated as CSVTPPVAGATPDTQYF.

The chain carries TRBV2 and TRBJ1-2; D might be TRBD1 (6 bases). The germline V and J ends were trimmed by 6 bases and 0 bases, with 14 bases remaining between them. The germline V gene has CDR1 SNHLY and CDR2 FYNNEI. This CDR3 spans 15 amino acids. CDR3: CASRKDRPTNYGYTF. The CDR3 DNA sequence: TGTGCCAGCAGGAAGGACAGACCTACTAACTATGGCTACACCTTC.

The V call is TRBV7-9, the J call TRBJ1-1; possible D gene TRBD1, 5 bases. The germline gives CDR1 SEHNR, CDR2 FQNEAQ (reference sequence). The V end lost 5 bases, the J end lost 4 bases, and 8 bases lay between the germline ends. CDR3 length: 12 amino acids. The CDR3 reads CASSPGITEAFF. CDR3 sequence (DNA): TGTGCCAGCAGCCCAGGGATCACTGAAGCTTTCTTT.

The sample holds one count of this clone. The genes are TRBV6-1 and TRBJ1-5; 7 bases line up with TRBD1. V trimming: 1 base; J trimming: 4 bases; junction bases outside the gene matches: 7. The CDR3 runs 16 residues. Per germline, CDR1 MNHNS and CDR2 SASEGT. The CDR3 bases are TGTGCCAGCAGTGAAGACCCGACAGGGAAGAATCAGCCCCAGCATTTT. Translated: CASSEDPTGKNQPQHF.

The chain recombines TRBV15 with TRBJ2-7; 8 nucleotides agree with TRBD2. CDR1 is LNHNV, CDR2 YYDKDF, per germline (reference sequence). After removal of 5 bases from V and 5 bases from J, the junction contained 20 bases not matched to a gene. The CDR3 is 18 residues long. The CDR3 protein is CATSPEKGGGRLRDEQYF. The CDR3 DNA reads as TGTGCCACCAGCCCCGAAAAGGGGGGCGGGAGGCTTAGGGACGAGCAGTACTTC. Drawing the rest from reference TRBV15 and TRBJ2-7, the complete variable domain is DAMVIQNPRYQVTQFGKPVTLSCSQTLNHNVMYWYQQKSSQAPKLLFHYYDKDFNNEADTPDNFQSRRPNTSFCFLDIRSPGLGDTAMYLCATSPEKGGGRLRDEQYFGPGTRLTVT.

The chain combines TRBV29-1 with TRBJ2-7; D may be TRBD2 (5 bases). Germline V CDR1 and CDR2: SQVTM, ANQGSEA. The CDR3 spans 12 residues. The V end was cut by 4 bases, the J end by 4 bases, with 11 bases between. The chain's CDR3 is CSVGGNGYEQYF. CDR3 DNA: TGCAGCGTTGGAGGGAATGGATACGAGCAGTACTTC.

CDR3 nucleotide sequence: TGTGCCAGCAGCCCAACCCCAGGGGGCAACACCGGGGAGCTGTTTTTT. It translates to CASSPTPGGNTGELFF. This chain joins TRBV7-9 and TRBJ2-2, with 8 bases identical to TRBD1. This CDR3 is 16 amino acids long. Per the germline V gene, CDR1 is SEHNR and CDR2 is FQNEAQ (reference sequence). V lost 5 bases, J lost 2 bases, and 7 bases stayed unmatched.

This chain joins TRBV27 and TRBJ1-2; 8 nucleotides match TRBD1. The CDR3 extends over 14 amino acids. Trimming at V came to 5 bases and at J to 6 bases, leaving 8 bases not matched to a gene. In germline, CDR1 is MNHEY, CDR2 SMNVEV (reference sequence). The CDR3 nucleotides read TGTGCCAGCAGTGCACCGGACAGGGCGGATGGCTACACCTTC. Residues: CASSAPDRADGYTF.

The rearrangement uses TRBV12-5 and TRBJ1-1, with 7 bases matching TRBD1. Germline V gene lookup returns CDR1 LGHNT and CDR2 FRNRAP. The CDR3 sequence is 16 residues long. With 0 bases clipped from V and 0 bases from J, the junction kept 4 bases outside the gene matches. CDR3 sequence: CASGLVLGQMNTEAFF. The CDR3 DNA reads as TGTGCTAGTGGTTTGGTACTGGGACAGATGAACACTGAAGCTTTCTTT.

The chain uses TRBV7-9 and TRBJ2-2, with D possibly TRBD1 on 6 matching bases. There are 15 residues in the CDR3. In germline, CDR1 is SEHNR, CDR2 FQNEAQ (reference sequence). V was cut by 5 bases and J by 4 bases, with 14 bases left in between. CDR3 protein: CASSNVGAGTGELFF. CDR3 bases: TGTGCCAGCAGCAACGTGGGGGCAGGCACCGGGGAGCTGTTTTTT.

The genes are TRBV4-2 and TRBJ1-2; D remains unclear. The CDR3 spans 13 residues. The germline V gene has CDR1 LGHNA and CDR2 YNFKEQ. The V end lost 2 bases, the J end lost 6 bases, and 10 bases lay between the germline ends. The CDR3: CASSQLSADGYTF. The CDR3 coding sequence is TGTGCCAGCAGCCAACTGTCGGCGGATGGCTACACCTTC.

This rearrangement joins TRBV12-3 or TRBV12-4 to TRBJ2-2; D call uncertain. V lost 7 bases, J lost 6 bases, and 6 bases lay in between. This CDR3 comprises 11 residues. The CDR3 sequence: CASIRPGELFF. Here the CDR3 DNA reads TGTGCCAGCATTCGGCCCGGGGAGCTGTTTTTT.

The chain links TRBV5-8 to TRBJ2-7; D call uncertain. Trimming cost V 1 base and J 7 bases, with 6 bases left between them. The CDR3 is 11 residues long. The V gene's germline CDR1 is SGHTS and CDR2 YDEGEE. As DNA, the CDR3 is TGTGCCAGCAGCTTGCTGGGGGAGCAGTACTTC. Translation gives CASSLLGEQYF.

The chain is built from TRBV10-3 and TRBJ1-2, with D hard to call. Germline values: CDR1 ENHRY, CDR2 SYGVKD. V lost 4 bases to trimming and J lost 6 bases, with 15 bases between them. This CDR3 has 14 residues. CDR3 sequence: CAISGRSKRDGYTF. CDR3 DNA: TGTGCCATCAGTGGGAGGTCCAAGAGGGATGGCTACACCTTC.